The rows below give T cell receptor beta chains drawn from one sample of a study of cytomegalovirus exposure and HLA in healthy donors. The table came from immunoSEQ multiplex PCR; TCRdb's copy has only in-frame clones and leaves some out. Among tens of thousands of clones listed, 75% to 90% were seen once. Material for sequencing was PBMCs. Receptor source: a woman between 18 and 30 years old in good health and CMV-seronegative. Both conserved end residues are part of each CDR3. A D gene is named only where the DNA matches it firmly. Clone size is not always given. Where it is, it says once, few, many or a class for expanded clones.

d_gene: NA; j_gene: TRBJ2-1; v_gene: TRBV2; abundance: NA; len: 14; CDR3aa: CASGGQANHNEQFF; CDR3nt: TGTGCCAGCGGAGGGCAGGCGAACCACAATGAGCAGTTCTTC
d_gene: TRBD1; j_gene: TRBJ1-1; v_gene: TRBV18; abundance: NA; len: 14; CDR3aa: CASSLGQGNTEAFF; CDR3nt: TGTGCCAGCTCACTTGGACAGGGCAACACTGAAGCTTTCTTT
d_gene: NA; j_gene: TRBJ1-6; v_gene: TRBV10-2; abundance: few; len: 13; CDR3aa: CASGHGGDSPLHF; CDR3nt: TGCGCCAGTGGGCATGGGGGCGATTCACCCCTCCACTTT
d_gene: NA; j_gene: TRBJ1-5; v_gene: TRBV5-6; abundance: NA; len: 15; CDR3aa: CASSSGDASNQPQHF; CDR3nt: TGTGCCAGCAGCTCAGGGGACGCTAGCAATCAGCCCCAGCATTTT
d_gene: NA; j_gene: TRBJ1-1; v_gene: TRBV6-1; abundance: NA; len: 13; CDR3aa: CASSDLRYTEAFF; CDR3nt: TGTGCCAGCAGTGACTTACGGTATACTGAAGCTTTCTTT
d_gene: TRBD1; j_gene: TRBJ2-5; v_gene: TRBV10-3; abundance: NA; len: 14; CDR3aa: CAISDGQGAGEQYF; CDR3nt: TGTGCCATCAGTGACGGACAGGGGGCAGGAGAGCAGTACTTC
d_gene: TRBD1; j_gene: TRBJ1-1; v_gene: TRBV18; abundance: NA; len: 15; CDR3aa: CASSPWDSPNTEAFF; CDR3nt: TGTGCCAGCTCACCGTGGGACAGCCCGAACACTGAAGCTTTCTTT
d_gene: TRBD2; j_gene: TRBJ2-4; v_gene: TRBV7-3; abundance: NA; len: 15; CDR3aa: CASSLGQWGGGIQYF; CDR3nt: TGTGCCAGCAGCTTAGGGCAGTGGGGCGGGGGCATTCAGTACTTC
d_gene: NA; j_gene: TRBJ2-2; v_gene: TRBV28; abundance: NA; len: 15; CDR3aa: CASQGQGIWAGELFF; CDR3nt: TGTGCCAGCCAGGGACAAGGGATTTGGGCCGGGGAGCTGTTTTTT
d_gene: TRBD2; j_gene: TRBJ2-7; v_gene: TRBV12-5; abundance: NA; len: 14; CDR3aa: CASGASGGNYEQYF; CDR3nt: TGTGCTAGTGGAGCTAGCGGGGGAAACTACGAGCAGTACTTC
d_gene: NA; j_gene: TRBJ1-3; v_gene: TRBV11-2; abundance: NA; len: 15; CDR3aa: CASSFGGAYGNTIYF; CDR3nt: TGTGCCAGCAGCTTCGGGGGGGCTTACGGAAACACCATATATTTT
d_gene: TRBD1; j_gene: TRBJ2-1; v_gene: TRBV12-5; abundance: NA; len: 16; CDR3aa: CASGLRTGVSYNEQFF; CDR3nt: TGTGCTAGTGGTTTGCGGACAGGGGTGTCCTACAATGAGCAGTTCTTC
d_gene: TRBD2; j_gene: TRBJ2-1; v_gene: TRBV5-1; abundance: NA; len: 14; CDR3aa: CASSLEGTSNEQFF; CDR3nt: TGCGCCAGCAGCTTGGAAGGGACTAGCAATGAGCAGTTCTTC
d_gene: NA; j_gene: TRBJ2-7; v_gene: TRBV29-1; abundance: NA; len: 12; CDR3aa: CSVGDRLYEQYF; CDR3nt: TGCAGCGTTGGCGACAGGCTCTACGAGCAGTACTTC
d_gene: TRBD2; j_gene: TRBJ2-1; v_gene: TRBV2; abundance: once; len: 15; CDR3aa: CASSWELAGGNEQFF; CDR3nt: TGTGCCAGCAGTTGGGAACTAGCGGGGGGCAATGAGCAGTTCTTC
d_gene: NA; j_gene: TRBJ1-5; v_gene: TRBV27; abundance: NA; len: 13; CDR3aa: CASSYTAWQPQHF; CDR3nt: TGTGCCAGCAGTTACACAGCTTGGCAGCCCCAGCATTTT
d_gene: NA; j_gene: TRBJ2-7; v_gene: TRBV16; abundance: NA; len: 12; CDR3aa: CASSQSGVEQYF; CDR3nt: TGTGCCAGCAGCCAATCGGGAGTCGAGCAGTACTTC
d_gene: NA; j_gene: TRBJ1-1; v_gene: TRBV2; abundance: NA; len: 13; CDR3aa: CASSSTENTEAFF; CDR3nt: TGTGCCAGCAGCTCTACAGAGAACACTGAAGCTTTCTTT
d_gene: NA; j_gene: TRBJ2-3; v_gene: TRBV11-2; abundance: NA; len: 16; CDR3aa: CASSLGVAVSTDTQYF; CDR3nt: TGTGCCAGCAGCTTAGGAGTAGCGGTTAGCACAGATACGCAGTATTTT
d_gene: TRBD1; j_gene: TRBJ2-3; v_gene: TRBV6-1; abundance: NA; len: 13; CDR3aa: CASSEQGADTQYF; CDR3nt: TGTGCCAGCAGTGAACAGGGGGCAGATACGCAGTATTTT
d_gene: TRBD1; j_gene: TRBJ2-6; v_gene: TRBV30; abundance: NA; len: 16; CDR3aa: CACQTGGRSGANVLTF; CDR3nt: TGTGCCTGCCAGACAGGGGGCCGATCTGGGGCCAACGTCCTGACTTTC
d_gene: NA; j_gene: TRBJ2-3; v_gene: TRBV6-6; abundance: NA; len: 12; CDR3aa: CASTNALTAQYF; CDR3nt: TGTGCCAGCACGAATGCCCTCACTGCGCAGTATTTT
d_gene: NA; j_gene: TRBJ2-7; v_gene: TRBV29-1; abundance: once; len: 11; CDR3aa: CSVEEEYEQYF; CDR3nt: TGCAGCGTTGAAGAAGAGTACGAGCAGTACTTC
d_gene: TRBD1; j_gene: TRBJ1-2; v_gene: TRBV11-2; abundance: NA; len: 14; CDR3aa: CASSIDRARYGYTF; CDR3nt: TGTGCCAGCAGCATCGACAGGGCCCGCTATGGCTACACCTTC
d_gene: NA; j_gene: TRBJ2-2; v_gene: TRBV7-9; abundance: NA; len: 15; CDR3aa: CASSPVSGNTGELFF; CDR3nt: TGTGCCAGCAGCCCTGTTTCAGGGAACACCGGGGAGCTGTTTTTT
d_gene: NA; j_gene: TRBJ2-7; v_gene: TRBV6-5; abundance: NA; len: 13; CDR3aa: CASRSQGGYEQYF; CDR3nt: TGTGCCAGCAGGTCACAGGGGGGGTACGAGCAGTACTTC
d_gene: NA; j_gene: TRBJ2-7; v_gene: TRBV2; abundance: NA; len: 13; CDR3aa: CASGGLNYYEQYF; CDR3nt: TGTGCCAGCGGGGGCTTAAACTACTACGAGCAGTACTTC
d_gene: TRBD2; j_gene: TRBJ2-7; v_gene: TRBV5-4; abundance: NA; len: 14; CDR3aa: CASSLTSGSYEQYF; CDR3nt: TGTGCCAGCAGCCTCACTAGCGGGAGCTACGAGCAGTACTTC
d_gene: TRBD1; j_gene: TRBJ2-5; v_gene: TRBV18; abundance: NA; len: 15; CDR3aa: CASSPGQGGLGTQYF; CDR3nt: TGTGCCAGCTCACCCGGACAGGGCGGTCTCGGGACCCAGTACTTC
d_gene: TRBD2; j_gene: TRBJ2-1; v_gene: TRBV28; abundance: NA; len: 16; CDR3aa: CASSSTSAGSYNEQFF; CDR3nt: TGTGCCAGCAGCTCCACATCAGCGGGATCCTACAATGAGCAGTTCTTC
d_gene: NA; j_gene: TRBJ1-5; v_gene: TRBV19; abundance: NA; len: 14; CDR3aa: CASRSWQGNQPQHF; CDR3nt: TGTGCCAGTAGGTCTTGGCAGGGCAATCAGCCCCAGCATTTT
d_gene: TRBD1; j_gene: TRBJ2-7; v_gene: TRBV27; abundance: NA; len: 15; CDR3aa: CASSSPGQGNSEQYF; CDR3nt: TGTGCCAGCAGTTCCCCGGGACAGGGGAACTCCGAGCAGTACTTC
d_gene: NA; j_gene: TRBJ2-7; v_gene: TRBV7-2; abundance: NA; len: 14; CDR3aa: CASSFSQVSYEQYF; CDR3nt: TGTGCCAGCAGCTTCTCACAGGTCTCCTACGAGCAGTACTTC
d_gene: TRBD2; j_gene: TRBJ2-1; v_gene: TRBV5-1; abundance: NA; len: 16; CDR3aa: CASSGVKSGGYNEQFF; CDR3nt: TGCGCCAGCAGCGGGGTGAAGAGCGGGGGATACAATGAGCAGTTCTTC
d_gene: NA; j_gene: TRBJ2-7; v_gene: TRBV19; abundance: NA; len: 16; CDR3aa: CASSISPTARGYEQYF; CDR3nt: TGTGCCAGTAGTATATCACCCACGGCCAGGGGCTACGAGCAGTACTTC
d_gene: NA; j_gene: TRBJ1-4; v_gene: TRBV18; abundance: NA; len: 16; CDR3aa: CASSPAVGASNEKLFF; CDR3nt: TGTGCCAGCTCACCGGCGGTAGGGGCCTCTAATGAAAAACTGTTTTTT
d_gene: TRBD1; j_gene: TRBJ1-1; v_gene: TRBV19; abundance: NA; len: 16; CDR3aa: CASSIQRTGRKDEAFF; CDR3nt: TGTGCCAGTAGTATACAGCGGACAGGGCGGAAGGATGAAGCTTTCTTT
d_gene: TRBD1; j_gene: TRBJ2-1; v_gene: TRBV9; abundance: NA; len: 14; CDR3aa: CASSVGQGRNEQFF; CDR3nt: TGTGCCAGCAGCGTAGGACAGGGTAGGAATGAGCAGTTCTTC
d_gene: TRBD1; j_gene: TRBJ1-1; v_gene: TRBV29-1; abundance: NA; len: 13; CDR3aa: CSVAGQGYTEAFF; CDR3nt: TGCAGCGTTGCCGGACAGGGATACACTGAAGCTTTCTTT
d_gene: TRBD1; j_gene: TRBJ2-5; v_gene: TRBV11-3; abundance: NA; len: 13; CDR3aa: CASSVGQRETQYF; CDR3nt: TGTGCCAGCAGCGTGGGACAGCGGGAGACCCAGTACTTC
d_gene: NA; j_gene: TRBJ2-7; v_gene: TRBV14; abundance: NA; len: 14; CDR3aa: CASSQGPRGYEQYF; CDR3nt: TGTGCCAGCAGCCAAGGCCCCCGGGGTTACGAGCAGTACTTC
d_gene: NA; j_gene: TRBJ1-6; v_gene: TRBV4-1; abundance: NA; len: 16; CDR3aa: CASSHAAKERGSPLHF; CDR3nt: TGCGCCAGCAGCCATGCGGCCAAGGAAAGGGGTTCACCCCTCCACTTT
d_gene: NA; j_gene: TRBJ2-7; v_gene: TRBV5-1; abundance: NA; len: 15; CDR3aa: CASSSKGVPLYEQYF; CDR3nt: TGCGCCAGCAGCTCAAAAGGGGTCCCCCTCTACGAGCAGTACTTC
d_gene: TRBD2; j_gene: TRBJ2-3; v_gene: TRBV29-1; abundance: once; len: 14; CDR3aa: CSVSAGEPTDTQYF; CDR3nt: TGCAGCGTCTCAGCGGGGGAGCCCACAGATACGCAGTATTTT
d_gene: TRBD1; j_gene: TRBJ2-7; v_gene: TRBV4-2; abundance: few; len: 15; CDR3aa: CASSRLGQDSYEQYF; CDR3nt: TGTGCCAGCAGCCGATTAGGACAGGACTCCTACGAGCAGTACTTC